The rows below give T cell receptor beta chains drawn from one sample of a study of beta chain features in type 1 diabetes. The protocol was immunoSEQ multiplex PCR, while the TCRdb copy is restricted to in-frame clones and leaves out a portion. The sample lists 55,000 to 85,000 clones, about 48% occurring once. Material for sequencing was central memory CD4+ T cells from blood. The receptors were gathered from a man aged 25-45 years with type 1 diabetes. CDR3s include the opening cysteine and the closing phenylalanine or tryptophan. Fields, in order: clone size, CDR3 length, D gene, V gene, J gene, CDR3 protein, CDR3 DNA. A D gene is named only where the DNA matches it firmly. Size values are once, few and many counts, or a class for expanded clones, and some rows have none.

NA,13,NA,TRBV6-6,TRBJ1-5,CASSGQPNQPQHF,TGTGCCAGCAGCGGACAGCCTAATCAGCCCCAGCATTTT
few,14,NA,TRBV2,TRBJ1-2,CASKETDLDYGYTF,TGTGCCAGCAAGGAGACTGACTTAGACTATGGCTACACCTTC
few,12,NA,TRBV5-6,TRBJ2-7,CASSGRNYEQYF,TGTGCCAGCAGCGGGCGAAACTACGAGCAGTACTTC
few,15,TRBD1,TRBV6-6,TRBJ2-1,CASSYGQGTGNEQFF,TGTGCCAGCAGTTACGGACAGGGGACAGGGAATGAGCAGTTCTTC
few,15,TRBD2,TRBV11-2,TRBJ2-1,CASSLELAVYNEQFF,TGTGCCAGCAGCTTAGAGCTAGCGGTTTACAATGAGCAGTTCTTC
NA,14,NA,TRBV29-1,TRBJ1-1,CSVLSYRENTEAFF,TGCAGCGTTTTGTCATACAGGGAGAACACTGAAGCTTTCTTT
NA,14,NA,TRBV5-1,TRBJ2-2,CASSLGAGTGELFF,TGCGCCAGCAGCTTGGGTGCGGGCACCGGGGAGCTGTTTTTT
NA,16,TRBD1,TRBV6-5,TRBJ1-2,CASSYGAFGTEYGYTF,TGTGCCAGCAGTTATGGGGCCTTTGGGACAGAGTATGGCTACACCTTC
NA,12,NA,TRBV6-5,TRBJ1-2,CASKEGSGGYTF,TGTGCCAGCAAGGAAGGCTCAGGCGGCTACACCTTC
NA,15,TRBD1,TRBV4-1,TRBJ1-2,CASSLGQGAQYGYTF,TGCGCCAGCAGCCTCGGACAGGGGGCCCAGTATGGCTACACCTTC
NA,13,NA,TRBV29-1,TRBJ2-1,CSGRRDLSNEQFF,TGCAGCGGGAGGAGGGACTTGAGCAATGAGCAGTTCTTC